These T cell receptor beta chains were read from a single sample in a study of CD8+CD57+ T cells in acquired aplastic anemia. TCRdb recomputed calls from the reads with MiXCR, one row per CDR3 protein. The table records 300,000 or so distinct CDR3 sequences, under 60% of them present only once. Sequenced sample: sorted CD4+, CD8+, or CD8+CD57+ T cells (not recorded which) from PBMCs. The receptors here all came from a human donor with aplastic anemia. The CDR3 runs from the conserved cysteine through the conserved F or W. The D gene is left open where the match is weak. The size field is filled for only some rows; it gives once, few, many or a size class.

V: TRBV12-3/TRBV12-4; J: TRBJ1-6; D: NA; size: NA; CDR3: CASSLDGYRQIHF; DNA: TGTGCCAGCAGTTTAGACGGGTACAGGCAGATCCACTTT
V: TRBV4-2; J: TRBJ2-1; D: TRBD2; size: NA; CDR3: CASSRGLAGSNEQFF; DNA: TGTGCCAGCAGCCGGGGACTAGCGGGATCAAATGAGCAGTTCTTC
V: TRBV7-8; J: TRBJ2-5; D: NA; size: NA; CDR3: CASSLAEAIQVTQYF; DNA: TGTGCCAGCAGCTTAGCGGAAGCAATCCAAGTGACCCAGTACTTC
V: TRBV3-1; J: TRBJ2-2; D: NA; size: many; CDR3: CASSLVGVANTGELFF; DNA: TGTGCCAGCAGTTTAGTAGGAGTCGCGAACACCGGGGAGCTGTTTTTT
V: TRBV20-1; J: TRBJ2-7; D: TRBD2; size: once; CDR3: CSARGLAGGQYF; DNA: TGCAGTGCTAGGGGACTAGCGGGAGGGCAGTACTTC
V: TRBV6-5; J: TRBJ1-1; D: NA; size: NA; CDR3: CATKATSTEAFF; DNA: TGTGCCACCAAGGCAACGTCCACTGAAGCTTTCTTT
V: TRBV5-1; J: TRBJ2-1; D: NA; size: NA; CDR3: CASRKGGSGYNEQFF; DNA: TGCGCCAGCAGGAAGGGGGGTAGCGGGTACAATGAGCAGTTCTTC
V: TRBV20-1; J: TRBJ2-7; D: NA; size: NA; CDR3: CSGSQVVAYEQYF; DNA: TGCAGTGGGTCTCAGGTAGTAGCCTACGAGCAGTACTTC
V: TRBV20-1; J: TRBJ1-5; D: NA; size: NA; CDR3: CSAYLPGRQGYSNQPQHF; DNA: TGCAGTGCTTACCTACCGGGACGACAAGGCTATAGCAATCAGCCCCAGCATTTT
V: TRBV12-3/TRBV12-4; J: TRBJ1-5; D: NA; size: many; CDR3: CASSSQGIQPQHF; DNA: TGTGCCAGCAGTTCACAGGGAATTCAGCCCCAGCATTTT
V: TRBV7-3; J: TRBJ2-7; D: NA; size: NA; CDR3: CASSPMTGRDSYEQYF; DNA: TGTGCCAGCAGCCCGATGACAGGGAGGGACTCCTACGAGCAGTACTTC
V: TRBV20-1; J: TRBJ1-1; D: TRBD1; size: NA; CDR3: CSASSGTGLTEAFF; DNA: TGCAGTGCTAGTTCCGGGACAGGCCTCACTGAAGCTTTCTTT
V: TRBV7-9; J: TRBJ2-7; D: NA; size: NA; CDR3: CASSSAGAREQYF; DNA: TGTGCCAGCAGCTCGGCCGGGGCTAGAGAGCAGTACTTC
V: TRBV7-3; J: TRBJ1-6; D: NA; size: NA; CDR3: CASSLALPGTSVPLHF; DNA: TGTGCCAGCAGCCTGGCATTACCCGGGACTAGCGTGCCCCTCCACTTT
V: TRBV25-1; J: TRBJ1-1; D: NA; size: once; CDR3: CASSDWGRKALF; DNA: TGTGCCAGCAGTGATTGGGGGCGCAAGGCTCTCTTT
V: TRBV6-5; J: TRBJ2-5; D: TRBD1; size: many; CDR3: CASSYSTIRGQETQYF; DNA: TGTGCCAGCAGTTACTCGACAATCAGGGGGCAGGAGACCCAGTACTTC
V: TRBV19; J: TRBJ1-1; D: NA; size: NA; CDR3: CASSIVGASNTEAFF; DNA: TGTGCCAGTAGTATAGTCGGGGCATCTAACACTGAAGCTTTCTTT
V: TRBV2; J: TRBJ2-7; D: NA; size: NA; CDR3: CATTRADSYEQYF; DNA: TGTGCCACCACGAGAGCAGACTCCTACGAGCAGTACTTC
V: TRBV6-1; J: TRBJ2-1; D: NA; size: NA; CDR3: CASSEAWGWEQFF; DNA: TGTGCCAGCAGTGAAGCATGGGGTTGGGAGCAGTTCTTC
V: TRBV15; J: TRBJ2-5; D: TRBD2; size: NA; CDR3: CATSSGTSGSWRETQYF; DNA: TGTGCCACCAGCAGCGGGACTAGCGGGAGTTGGAGAGAGACCCAGTACTTC
V: TRBV7-6; J: TRBJ1-5; D: NA; size: NA; CDR3: CASSLADAVLHF; DNA: TGTGCCAGCAGCTTAGCGGACGCCGTTTTGCATTTT
V: TRBV7-6; J: TRBJ2-7; D: NA; size: few; CDR3: CASSPDHYEQYF; DNA: TGTGCCAGCAGCCCCGACCACTACGAGCAGTACTTC
V: TRBV15; J: TRBJ2-3; D: TRBD2; size: once; CDR3: CATSLGLAGRGDTQYF; DNA: TGTGCCACTTCTCTCGGACTAGCGGGGAGGGGAGATACGCAGTATTTT
V: TRBV6-5; J: TRBJ1-2; D: TRBD1; size: many; CDR3: CASGRGREANYGYTF; DNA: TGTGCCAGCGGAAGGGGGCGCGAAGCTAACTATGGCTACACCTTC
V: TRBV24-1; J: TRBJ2-1; D: TRBD2; size: NA; CDR3: CATSGTSGRMNEQFF; DNA: TGTGCCACCAGTGGGACTAGCGGGAGAATGAATGAGCAGTTCTTC
V: TRBV7-2; J: TRBJ2-7; D: TRBD2; size: NA; CDR3: CASSFGLAGAYEQYF; DNA: TGTGCCAGCAGCTTCGGACTAGCGGGGGCGTACGAGCAGTACTTC
V: TRBV20-1; J: TRBJ2-7; D: TRBD1; size: NA; CDR3: CSASQQGASYEQYF; DNA: TGCAGTGCTAGTCAACAGGGGGCATCCTACGAGCAGTACTTC
V: TRBV7-8; J: TRBJ1-2; D: TRBD1; size: NA; CDR3: CASSFRTGGVF; DNA: TGTGCCAGCAGCTTCCGCACAGGGGGCGTCTTC
V: TRBV9; J: TRBJ2-3; D: TRBD2; size: NA; CDR3: CASSVEGSGRGGTQYF; DNA: TGTGCCAGCAGCGTAGAGGGTAGCGGGAGGGGGGGTACGCAGTATTTT
V: TRBV5-6; J: TRBJ1-1; D: NA; size: NA; CDR3: CASSLSSEAFF; DNA: TGTGCCAGCAGCTTATCCTCTGAAGCTTTCTTT
V: TRBV7-3; J: TRBJ2-1; D: TRBD2; size: NA; CDR3: CASSLGSGGYNEQFF; DNA: TGTGCCAGCAGCTTGGGAAGCGGGGGGTACAATGAGCAGTTCTTC
V: TRBV20-1; J: TRBJ2-5; D: NA; size: NA; CDR3: CSATGLHRQSQETQYF; DNA: TGCAGTGCCACGGGTCTACACCGACAGAGTCAAGAGACCCAGTACTTC
V: TRBV12-3/TRBV12-4; J: TRBJ1-5; D: NA; size: NA; CDR3: CASTASQSNQPQHF; DNA: TGTGCCAGCACGGCCTCTCAGAGTAATCAGCCCCAGCATTTT
V: TRBV7-9; J: TRBJ2-7; D: TRBD1; size: NA; CDR3: CASSLSPGQGLTEQYF; DNA: TGTGCCAGCAGCTTATCTCCGGGACAGGGCTTAACGGAGCAGTACTTC
V: TRBV20-1; J: TRBJ2-7; D: TRBD1; size: NA; CDR3: CSASRRDSSYEQYF; DNA: TGCAGTGCCAGCAGAAGGGACAGCTCCTACGAGCAGTACTTC
V: TRBV20-1; J: TRBJ2-2; D: NA; size: NA; CDR3: CSARDVVRGGDTGELFF; DNA: TGCAGTGCTAGAGATGTTGTAAGGGGGGGCGACACCGGGGAGCTGTTTTTT
V: TRBV24-1; J: TRBJ1-1; D: TRBD1; size: NA; CDR3: CATTLGQGTEAFF; DNA: TGTGCCACCACCTTAGGACAGGGGACTGAAGCTTTCTTT
V: TRBV7-9; J: TRBJ1-2; D: NA; size: NA; CDR3: CASSWGYNYGYTF; DNA: TGTGCCAGCAGCTGGGGGTATAACTATGGCTACACCTTC
V: TRBV9; J: TRBJ2-2; D: TRBD2; size: NA; CDR3: CASSVAGEGGELFF; DNA: TGTGCCAGCAGCGTCGCCGGGGAGGGCGGGGAGCTGTTTTTT
V: TRBV5-5; J: TRBJ2-5; D: TRBD1; size: NA; CDR3: CASSQRGQDIWERGETQYF; DNA: TGTGCCAGCAGCCAAAGGGGACAGGACATTTGGGAGAGGGGAGAGACCCAGTACTTC
V: TRBV24-1; J: TRBJ2-5; D: TRBD1; size: NA; CDR3: CATSEETGRETQYF; DNA: TGTGCCACCAGTGAGGAGACAGGGCGGGAGACCCAGTACTTC
V: TRBV7-2; J: TRBJ1-1; D: NA; size: NA; CDR3: CASSLNSPGTEAFF; DNA: TGTGCCAGCAGCTTAAACAGCCCGGGGACGGAAGCTTTCTTT
V: TRBV7-9; J: TRBJ2-2; D: NA; size: few; CDR3: CASSLALGANTGELFF; DNA: TGTGCCAGCAGCTTAGCGCTGGGGGCCAACACCGGGGAGCTGTTTTTT